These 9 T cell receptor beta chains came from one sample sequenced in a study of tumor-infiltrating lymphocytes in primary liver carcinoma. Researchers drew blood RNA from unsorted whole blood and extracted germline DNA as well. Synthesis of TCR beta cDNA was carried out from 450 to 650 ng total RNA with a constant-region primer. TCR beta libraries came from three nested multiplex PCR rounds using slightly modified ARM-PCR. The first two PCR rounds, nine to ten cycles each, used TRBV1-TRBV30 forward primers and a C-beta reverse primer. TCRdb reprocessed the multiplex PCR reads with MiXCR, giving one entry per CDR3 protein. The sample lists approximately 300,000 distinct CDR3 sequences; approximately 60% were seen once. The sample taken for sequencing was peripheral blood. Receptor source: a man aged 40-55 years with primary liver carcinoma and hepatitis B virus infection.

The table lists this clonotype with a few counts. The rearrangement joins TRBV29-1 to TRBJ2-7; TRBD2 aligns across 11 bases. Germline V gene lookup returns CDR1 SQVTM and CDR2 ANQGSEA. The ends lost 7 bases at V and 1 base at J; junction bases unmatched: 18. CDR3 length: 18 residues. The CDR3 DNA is TGCAGCGGACGAAACCCCGGGACTAGCGGACTTGGGTCCTACGAGCAGTACTTC. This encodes CSGRNPGTSGLGSYEQYF.

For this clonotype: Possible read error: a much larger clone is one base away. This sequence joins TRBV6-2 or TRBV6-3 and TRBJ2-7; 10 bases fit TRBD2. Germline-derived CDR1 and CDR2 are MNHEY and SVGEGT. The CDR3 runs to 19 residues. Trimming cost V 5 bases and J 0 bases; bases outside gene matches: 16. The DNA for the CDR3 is TGTGCCAGCAGTCCGGGACTAGCGCGAGTATCCGCTATCTCCTACGAGCAGTACTTC. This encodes CASSPGLARVSAISYEQYF.

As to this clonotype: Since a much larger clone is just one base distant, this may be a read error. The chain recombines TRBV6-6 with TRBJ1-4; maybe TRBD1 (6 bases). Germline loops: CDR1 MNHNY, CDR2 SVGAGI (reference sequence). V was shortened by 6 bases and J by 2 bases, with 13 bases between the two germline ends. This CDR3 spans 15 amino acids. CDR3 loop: CASSTQGCTNEKLFF. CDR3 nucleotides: TGTGCCAGCAGCACACAGGGCTGCACTAATGAAAAACTGTTTTTT.

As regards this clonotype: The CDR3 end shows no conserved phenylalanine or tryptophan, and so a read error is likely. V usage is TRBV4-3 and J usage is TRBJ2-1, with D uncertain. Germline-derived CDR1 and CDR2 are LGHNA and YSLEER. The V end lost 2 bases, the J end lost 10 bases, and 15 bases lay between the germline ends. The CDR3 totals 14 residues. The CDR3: CASSQRTNFDEQFV. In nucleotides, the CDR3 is TGCGCCAGCAGCCAAAGGACCAATTTCGACGAGCAGTTCGTC.

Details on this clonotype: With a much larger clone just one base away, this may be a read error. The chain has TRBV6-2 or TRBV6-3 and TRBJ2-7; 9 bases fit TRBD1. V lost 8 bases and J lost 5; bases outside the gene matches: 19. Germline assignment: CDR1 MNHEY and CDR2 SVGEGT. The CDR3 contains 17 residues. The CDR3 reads CASDRSSGTGSLDEQYF. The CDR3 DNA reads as TGTGCCAGCGACCGCTCTTCCGGGACAGGGAGTTTAGACGAGCAGTACTTC.

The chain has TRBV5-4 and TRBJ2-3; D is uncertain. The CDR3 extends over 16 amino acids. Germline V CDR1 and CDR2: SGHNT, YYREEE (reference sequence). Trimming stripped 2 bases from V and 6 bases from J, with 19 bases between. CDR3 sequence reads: CASSLDLTGGSDTQYF. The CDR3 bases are TGTGCCAGCAGCTTAGACCTAACGGGCGGATCGGATACGCAGTATTTT.

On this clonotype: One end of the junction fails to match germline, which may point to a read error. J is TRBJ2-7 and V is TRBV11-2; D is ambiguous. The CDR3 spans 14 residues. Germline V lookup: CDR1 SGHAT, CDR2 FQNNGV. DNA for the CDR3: TGTGCCAGCAACTTGTCAAGGGCTTCGTACGAGCAATACTTC. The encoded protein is CASNLSRASYEQYF.

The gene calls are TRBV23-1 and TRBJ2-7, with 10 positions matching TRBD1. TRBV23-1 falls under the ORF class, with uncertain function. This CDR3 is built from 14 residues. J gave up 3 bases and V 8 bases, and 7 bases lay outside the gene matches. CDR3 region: CASPDRDRGYEQYF. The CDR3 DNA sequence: TGCGCCAGCCCCGACCGGGACAGGGGCTACGAGCAGTACTTC.

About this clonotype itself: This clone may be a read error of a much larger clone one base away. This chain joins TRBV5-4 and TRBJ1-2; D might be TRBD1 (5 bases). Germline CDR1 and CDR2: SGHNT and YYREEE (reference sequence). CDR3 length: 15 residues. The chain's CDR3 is CTSSPKEAGGYGYTF. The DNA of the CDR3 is TGTACCAGCAGCCCCAAAGAGGCGGGGGGATATGGCTACACCTTC.